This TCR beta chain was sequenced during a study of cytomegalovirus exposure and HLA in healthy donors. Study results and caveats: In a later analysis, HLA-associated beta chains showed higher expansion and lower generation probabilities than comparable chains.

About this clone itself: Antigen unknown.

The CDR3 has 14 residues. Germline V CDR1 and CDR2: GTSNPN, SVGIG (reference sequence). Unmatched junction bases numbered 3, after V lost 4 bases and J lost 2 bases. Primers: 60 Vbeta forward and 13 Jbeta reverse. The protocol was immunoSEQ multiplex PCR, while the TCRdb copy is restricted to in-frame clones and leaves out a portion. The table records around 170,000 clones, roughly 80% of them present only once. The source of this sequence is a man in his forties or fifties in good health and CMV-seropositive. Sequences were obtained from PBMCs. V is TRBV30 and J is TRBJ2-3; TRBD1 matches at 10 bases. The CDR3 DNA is TGTGCCTGGACTGACAGGGGGCTCACAGATACGCAGTATTTT. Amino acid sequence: CAWTDRGLTDTQYF.